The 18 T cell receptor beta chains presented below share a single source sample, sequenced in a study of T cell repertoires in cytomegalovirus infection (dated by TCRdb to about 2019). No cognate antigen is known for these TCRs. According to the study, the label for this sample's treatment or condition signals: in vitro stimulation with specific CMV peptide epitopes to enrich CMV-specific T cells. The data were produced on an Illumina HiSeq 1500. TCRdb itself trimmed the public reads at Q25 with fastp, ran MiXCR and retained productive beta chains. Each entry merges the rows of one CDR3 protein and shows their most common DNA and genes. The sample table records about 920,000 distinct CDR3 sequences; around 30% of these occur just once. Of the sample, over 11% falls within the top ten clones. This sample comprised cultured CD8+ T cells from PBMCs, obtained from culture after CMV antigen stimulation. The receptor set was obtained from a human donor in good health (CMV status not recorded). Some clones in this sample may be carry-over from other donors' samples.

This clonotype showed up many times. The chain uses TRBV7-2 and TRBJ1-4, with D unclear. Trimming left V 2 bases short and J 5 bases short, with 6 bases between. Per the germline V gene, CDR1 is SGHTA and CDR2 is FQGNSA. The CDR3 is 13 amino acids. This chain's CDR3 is CASSLFQNEKLFF. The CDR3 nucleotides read TGTGCCAGCAGCTTATTTCAGAATGAAAAACTGTTTTTT.

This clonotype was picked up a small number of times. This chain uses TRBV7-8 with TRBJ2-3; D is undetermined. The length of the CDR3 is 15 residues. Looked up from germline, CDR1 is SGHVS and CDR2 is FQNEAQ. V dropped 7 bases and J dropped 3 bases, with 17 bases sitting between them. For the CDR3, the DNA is TGTGCCAGCACCCCGAAGGTCGGGTTGACAGATACGCAGTATTTT. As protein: CASTPKVGLTDTQYF.

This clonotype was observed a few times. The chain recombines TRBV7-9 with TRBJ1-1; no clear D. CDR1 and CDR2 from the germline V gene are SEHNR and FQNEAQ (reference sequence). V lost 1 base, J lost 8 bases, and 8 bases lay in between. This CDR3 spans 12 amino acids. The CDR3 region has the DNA TGTGCCAGCAGCTTAGAGGTTAGGGAAGCTTTCTTT. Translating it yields CASSLEVREAFF.

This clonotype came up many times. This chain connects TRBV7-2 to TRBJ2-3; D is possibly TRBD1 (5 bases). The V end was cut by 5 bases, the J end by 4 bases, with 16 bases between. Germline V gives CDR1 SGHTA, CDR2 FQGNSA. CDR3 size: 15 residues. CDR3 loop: CASSQGRPRSDTQYF. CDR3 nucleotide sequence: TGTGCCAGCAGCCAGGGCCGCCCGCGCTCAGATACGCAGTATTTT.

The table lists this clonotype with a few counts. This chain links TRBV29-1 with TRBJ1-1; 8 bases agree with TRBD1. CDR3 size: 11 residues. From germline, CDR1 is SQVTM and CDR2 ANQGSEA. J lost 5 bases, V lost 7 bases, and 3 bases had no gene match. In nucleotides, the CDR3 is TGCAGCGGTTACAGGGGGACTGAAGCTTTCTTT. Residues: CSGYRGTEAFF.

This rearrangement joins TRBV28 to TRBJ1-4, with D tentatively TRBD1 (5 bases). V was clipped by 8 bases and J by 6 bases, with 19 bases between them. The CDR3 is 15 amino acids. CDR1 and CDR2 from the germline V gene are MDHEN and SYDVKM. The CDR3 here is CASLPPQRGDEKLFF. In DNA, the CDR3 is TGTGCCAGCCTACCGCCGCAGCGGGGGGATGAAAAACTGTTTTTT.

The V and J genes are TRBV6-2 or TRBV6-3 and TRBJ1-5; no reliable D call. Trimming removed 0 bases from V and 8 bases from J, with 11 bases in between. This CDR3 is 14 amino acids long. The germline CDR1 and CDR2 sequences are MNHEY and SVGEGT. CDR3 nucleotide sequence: TGTGCCAGCAGTTACTCCGGAGTAGGGAAGCCCCAGCATTTT. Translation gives CASSYSGVGKPQHF.

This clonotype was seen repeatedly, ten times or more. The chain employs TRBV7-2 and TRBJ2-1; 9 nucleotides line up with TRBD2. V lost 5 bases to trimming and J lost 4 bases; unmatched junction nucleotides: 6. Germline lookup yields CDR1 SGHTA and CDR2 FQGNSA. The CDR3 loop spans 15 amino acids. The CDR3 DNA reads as TGTGCCAGCAGCCCAATAGCGGGGGCTTACAATGAGCAGTTCTTC. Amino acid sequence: CASSPIAGAYNEQFF.

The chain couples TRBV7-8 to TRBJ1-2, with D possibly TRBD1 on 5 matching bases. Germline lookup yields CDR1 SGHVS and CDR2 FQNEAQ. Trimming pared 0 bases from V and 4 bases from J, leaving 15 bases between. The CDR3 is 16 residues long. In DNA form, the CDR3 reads TGTGCCAGCAGCTTAGCGCGTCCCAGCGGGGGCTATGGCTACACCTTC. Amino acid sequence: CASSLARPSGGYGYTF.

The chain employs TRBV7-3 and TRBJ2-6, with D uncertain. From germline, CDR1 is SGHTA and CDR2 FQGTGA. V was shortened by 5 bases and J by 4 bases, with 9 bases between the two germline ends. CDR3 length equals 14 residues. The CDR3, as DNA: TGTGCCAGCAGCCAAGCCTTGGGGGCCAACGTCCTGACTTTC. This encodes CASSQALGANVLTF.

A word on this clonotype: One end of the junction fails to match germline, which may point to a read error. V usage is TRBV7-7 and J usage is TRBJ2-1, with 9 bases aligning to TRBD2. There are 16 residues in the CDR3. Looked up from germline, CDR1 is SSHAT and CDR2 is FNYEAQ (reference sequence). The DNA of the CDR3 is TGTGCTAGCAGCTTTCGGGCGGGGGGGCCGGGAAATGAGCAGTTCTTC. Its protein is CASSFRAGGPGNEQFF.

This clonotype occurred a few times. CDR3 sequence reads: CASTHEGNEQFF. In DNA form, the CDR3 reads TGTGCCAGCACCCACGAAGGGAATGAGCAGTTCTTC. The V gene is TRBV27, the J gene TRBJ2-1; D unclear. CDR3 length: 12 residues. V lost 7 bases, J lost 7 bases, and 11 bases lay in between. CDR1 MNHEY and CDR2 SMNVEV come from the germline V gene (reference sequence).

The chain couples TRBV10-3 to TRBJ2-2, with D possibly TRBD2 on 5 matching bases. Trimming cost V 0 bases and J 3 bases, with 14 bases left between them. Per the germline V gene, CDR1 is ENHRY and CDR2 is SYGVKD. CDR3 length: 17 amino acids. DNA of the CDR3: TGTGCCATCAGTGAGTCACGGCTCCTGAGGGACACCGGGGAGCTGTTTTTT. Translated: CAISESRLLRDTGELFF.

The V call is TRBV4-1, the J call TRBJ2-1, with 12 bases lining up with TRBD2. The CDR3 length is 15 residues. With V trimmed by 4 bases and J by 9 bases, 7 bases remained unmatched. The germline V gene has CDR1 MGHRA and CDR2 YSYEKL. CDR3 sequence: CASSLLAGGLPEQFF. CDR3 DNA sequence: TGCGCCAGCAGCCTTCTAGCGGGGGGGCTCCCTGAGCAGTTCTTC.

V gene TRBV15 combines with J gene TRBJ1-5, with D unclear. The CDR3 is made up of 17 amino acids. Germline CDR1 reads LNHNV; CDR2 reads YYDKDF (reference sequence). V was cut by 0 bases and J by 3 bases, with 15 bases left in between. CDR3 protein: CATSRDLTEESNQPQHF. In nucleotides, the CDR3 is TGTGCCACCAGCAGAGATTTAACAGAAGAATCCAATCAGCCCCAGCATTTT.

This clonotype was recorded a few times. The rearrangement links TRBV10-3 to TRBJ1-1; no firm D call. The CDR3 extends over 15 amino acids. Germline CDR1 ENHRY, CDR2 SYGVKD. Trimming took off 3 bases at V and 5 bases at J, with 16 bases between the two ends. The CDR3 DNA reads TGTGCCATCAGTGAAGGGAGGGATGGTCGGACTGAAGCTTTCTTT. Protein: CAISEGRDGRTEAFF.

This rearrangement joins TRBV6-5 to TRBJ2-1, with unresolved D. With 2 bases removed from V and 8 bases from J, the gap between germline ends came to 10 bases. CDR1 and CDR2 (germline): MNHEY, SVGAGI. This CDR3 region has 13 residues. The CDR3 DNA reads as TGTGCCAGCAGTTACGTCGCTGAGGATGAGCAGTTCTTC. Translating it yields CASSYVAEDEQFF.

The chain's CDR3 is CASSPQIIYGYTF. Here the CDR3 DNA reads TGTGCCAGCAGCCCTCAGATCATATATGGCTACACCTTC. The chain uses TRBV6-5 and TRBJ1-2; the D is unclear. V shed 6 bases and J shed 5 bases, with 13 bases lying between them. CDR1 is MNHEY, CDR2 SVGAGI, per germline. The CDR3 totals 13 residues.